This paragraph covers one T cell receptor beta chain sequence. Its specificity is not known. At one end, the junction sequence differs from germline, possibly due to a read error. The data were taken from a study of cytomegalovirus exposure and HLA in healthy donors. Broader study findings: Researchers reported that a few CMV-associated chains were confirmed in vitro as CMV antigen-specific. TRBV6-2, TRBV6-3 and other indistinguishable V segments were excluded.

In the PCR, 60 Vbeta and 13 Jbeta primers were used. Measured with immunoSEQ multiplex PCR; TCRdb has only the in-frame clones, and not every one. Of around 110,000 clones in the sample, approximately 81% were seen once. This CDR3 has 14 residues. The germline gives CDR1 SEHNR, CDR2 FQNEAQ (reference sequence). The TCR was taken from a man younger than 40 in good health and CMV-seropositive. Material for sequencing was PBMCs. The J gene is TRBJ2-4, the V gene TRBV7-9; D possibly corresponds to TRBD2 (6 bases). CDR3 sequence: CASQGLSAKNSQYF. CDR3 in DNA: TGTGCCAGCCAGGGACTGTCAGCCAAAAACAGTCAGTACTTC.